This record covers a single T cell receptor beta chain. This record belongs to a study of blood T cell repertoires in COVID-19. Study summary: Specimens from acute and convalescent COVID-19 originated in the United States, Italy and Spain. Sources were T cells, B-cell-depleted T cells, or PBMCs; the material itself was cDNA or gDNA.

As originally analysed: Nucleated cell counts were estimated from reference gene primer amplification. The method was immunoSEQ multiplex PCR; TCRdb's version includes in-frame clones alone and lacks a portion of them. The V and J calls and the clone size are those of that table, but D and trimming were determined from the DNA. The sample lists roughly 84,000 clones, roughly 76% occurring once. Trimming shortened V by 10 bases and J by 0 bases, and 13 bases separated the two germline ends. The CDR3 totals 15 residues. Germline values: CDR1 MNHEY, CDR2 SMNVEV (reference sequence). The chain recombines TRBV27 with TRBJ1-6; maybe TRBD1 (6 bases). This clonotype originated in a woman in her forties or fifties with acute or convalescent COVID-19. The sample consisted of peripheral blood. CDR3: CATRQESSYNSPLHF. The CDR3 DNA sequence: TGTGCCACCAGACAGGAGAGCTCCTATAATTCACCCCTCCACTTT.